These 8 T cell receptor beta chains were sequenced from one sample in a study of T cell responses to AZD1222 COVID-19 vaccine. Produced via immunoSEQ multiplex PCR; TCRdb's table is partial and in-frame only. The sample includes approximately 120,000 clones, about 89% seen only once; the top ten take about 4.5%. This material consisted of peripheral blood, taken 28 days after the second AZD1222 dose. The receptors originated from an adult who received the AZD1222 COVID-19 vaccine.

The chain joins TRBV27 to TRBJ2-2; D perhaps matches TRBD1 (6 bases). The CDR3 is 14 residues long. V lost 2 bases and J 5 bases, leaving 9 bases between the germline ends. Per the germline V gene, CDR1 is MNHEY and CDR2 is SMNVEV (reference sequence). The CDR3 sequence: CASSLPTGTGELFF. Here the CDR3 DNA reads TGTGCCAGCAGTTTACCGACAGGAACCGGGGAGCTGTTTTTT.

The genes are TRBV5-1 and TRBJ2-7, with TRBD2 matching over 15 bases. In germline, CDR1 is SGHRS, CDR2 YFSETQ. V shed 4 bases, J shed 2 bases, and the junction held 7 bases outside the gene matches. The CDR3 is made up of 17 amino acids. CDR3 coding DNA: TGCGCCAGCAGCGCGGGACTAGCGGGAGGCCTCACCTACGAGCAGTACTTC. This gives the protein CASSAGLAGGLTYEQYF.

The J gene is TRBJ1-3, the V gene TRBV4-3; D not resolved. The V end was cut by 0 bases, the J end by 0 bases, with 12 bases between. From germline, CDR1 is LGHNA and CDR2 YSLEER. There are 17 residues in the CDR3. The CDR3 loop reads CASSQDPAASSGNTIYF. The CDR3 coding sequence is TGCGCCAGCAGCCAAGATCCGGCAGCCAGCTCTGGAAACACCATATATTTT.

CDR3 loop: CASSVRYEQYF. Written as DNA, the CDR3 is TGTGCCAGCAGCGTGCGGTACGAGCAGTACTTC. The chain joins TRBV3-1 (or the pseudogene TRBV3-2) to TRBJ2-7; D gene ambiguous. Germline CDR1 reads LGHDT; CDR2 reads YNNKEL (reference sequence). The V end lost 5 bases, the J end lost 4 bases, and 6 bases lay between the germline ends. There are 11 residues in the CDR3.

The chain carries TRBV6-5 and TRBJ2-3; D is perhaps TRBD1 or TRBD2 (5 bases each). The CDR3 runs to 15 residues. Germline V gene data show CDR1 as MNHEY and CDR2 as SVGAGI. Trimming took off 6 bases at V and 3 bases at J, with 16 bases between the two ends. The CDR3 protein is CASSSPGEGTDTQYF. CDR3 sequence (DNA): TGTGCCAGCAGCTCCCCCGGAGAGGGGACAGATACGCAGTATTTT.

The CDR3 sequence is CASSVEGLEGNEQFF. DNA of the CDR3: TGTGCCAGCAGCGTCGAGGGTCTTGAGGGAAATGAGCAGTTCTTC. The genes are TRBV9 and TRBJ2-1, with D possibly TRBD2 on 5 matching bases. The CDR3 is made up of 15 amino acids. Germline-derived CDR1 and CDR2 are SGDLS and YYNGEE. V shed 2 bases and J shed 7 bases, with 16 bases lying between them. The entire variable domain, with the rest obtained from reference TRBV9 and TRBJ2-1, is as follows: DSGVTQTPKHLITATGQRVTLRCSPRSGDLSVYWYQQSLDQGLQFLIQYYNGEERAKGNILERFSAQQFPDLHSELNLSSLELGDSALYFCASSVEGLEGNEQFFGPGTRLTVL.

The chain links TRBV19 to TRBJ2-3; D is undetermined. The CDR3 extends over 13 amino acids. Trimming stripped 1 base from V and 2 bases from J, with 4 bases between. Germline-derived CDR1 and CDR2 are LNHDA and SQIVND (reference sequence). The CDR3 bases are TGTGCCAGTAGTATAGGCCTCACAGATACGCAGTATTTT. Protein sequence: CASSIGLTDTQYF.

The chain has TRBV18 and TRBJ1-4, with D maybe TRBD1 (5 bases). The germline V gene encodes CDR1 KGHSH and CDR2 LQKENI. Trimming removed 1 base from V and 2 bases from J, with 5 bases in between. There are 14 residues in the CDR3. In nucleotides, the CDR3 is TGTGCCAGCTCACCACAGGGGACTAATGAAAAACTGTTTTTT. This sequence encodes CASSPQGTNEKLFF.